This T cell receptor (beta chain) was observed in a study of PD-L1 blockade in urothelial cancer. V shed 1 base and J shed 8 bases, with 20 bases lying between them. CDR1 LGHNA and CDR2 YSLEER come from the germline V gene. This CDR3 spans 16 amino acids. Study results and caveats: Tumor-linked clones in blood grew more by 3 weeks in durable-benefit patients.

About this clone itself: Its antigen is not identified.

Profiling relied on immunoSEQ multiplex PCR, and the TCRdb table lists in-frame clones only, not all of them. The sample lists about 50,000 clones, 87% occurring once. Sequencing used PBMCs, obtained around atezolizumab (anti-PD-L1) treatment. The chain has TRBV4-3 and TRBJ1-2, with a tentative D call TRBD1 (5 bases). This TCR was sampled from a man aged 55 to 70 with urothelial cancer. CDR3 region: CASSQAQRAGTGGYTF. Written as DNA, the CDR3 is TGCGCCAGCAGCCAAGCCCAGAGGGCAGGGACTGGAGGCTACACCTTC.